The next 20 T cell receptor beta chains were all read from a single sample in a study of blood T cell repertoires in COVID-19. Only in-frame clones appear in the TCRdb table, and some are missing; sequencing was by immunoSEQ multiplex PCR. Here the sample spans about 140,000 clones, around 86% being singletons. The material sequenced was peripheral blood. The receptors here all came from a human donor in a cohort sampled during active COVID-19.

This clone was observed once. This chain connects TRBV18 to TRBJ2-1, with 11 positions matching TRBD2. The CDR3 loop spans 14 amino acids. J gave up 8 bases and V 8 bases, and 8 bases lay outside the gene matches. The germline gives CDR1 KGHSH, CDR2 LQKENI. The CDR3, as DNA: TGTGCCAGCACCATGACTAGCGGGATCGATGAGCAGTTCTTC. Translated, it gives CASTMTSGIDEQFF. Full variable domain (missing parts from reference TRBV18 and TRBJ2-1): NAGVMQNPRHLVRRRGQEARLRCSPMKGHSHVYWYRQLPEEGLKFMVYLQKENIIDESGMPKERFSAEFPKEGPSILRIQQVVRGDSAAYFCASTMTSGIDEQFFGPGTRLTVL.

The chain employs TRBV28 and TRBJ2-5, with D possibly being TRBD2 (6 bases). From germline, CDR1 is MDHEN and CDR2 SYDVKM. The CDR3 length is 15 residues. V was shortened by 3 bases and J by 7 bases, with 18 bases between the two germline ends. In DNA, the CDR3 is TGTGCCAGCAGTTTTGAGGGAGGCCGGTATGGGACCCAGTACTTC. It codes for CASSFEGGRYGTQYF.

This chain uses TRBV18 with TRBJ2-5; 8 bases are shared with TRBD1. Germline V gene sequence: CDR1 KGHSH, CDR2 LQKENI. The CDR3 runs to 15 residues. V was clipped by 5 bases and J by 6 bases; unmatched bases: 11. The CDR3 nucleotides read TGTGCCAGCTCATTCCAGGACAGGGTATTAAAGACCCAGTACTTC. It translates to CASSFQDRVLKTQYF.

This clone was picked up a small number of times. This sequence joins TRBV16 and TRBJ1-5; D gene uncertain. The V gene lost 1 base and the J gene lost 4 bases, with 5 bases spanning the gap. Per the germline V gene, CDR1 is KGHSY and CDR2 is FQNENV. The CDR3 covers 13 residues. The CDR3 loop is CASSQFRNQPQHF. CDR3 DNA: TGTGCCAGCAGCCAATTCCGGAATCAGCCCCAGCATTTT. The variable domain in full, completed from reference TRBV16 and TRBJ1-5, reads GEEVAQTPKHLVRGEGQKAKLYCAPIKGHSYVFWYQQVLKNEFKFLISFQNENVFDETGMPKERFSAKCLPNSPCSLEIQATKLEDSAVYFCASSQFRNQPQHFGDGTRLSIL.

The chain joins TRBV27 to TRBJ2-2, with D tentatively TRBD2 (5 bases). The CDR3 has 15 amino acids. Trimming cost V 1 base and J 2 bases, with 8 bases left between them. Germline CDR1 and CDR2: MNHEY and SMNVEV (reference sequence). The CDR3 region is CASSLFGLNTGELFF. Here the CDR3 DNA reads TGTGCCAGCAGTTTATTCGGACTCAACACCGGGGAGCTGTTTTTT.

J is TRBJ2-7 and V is TRBV9; possibly TRBD2 for D (6 bases). CDR1 is SGDLS and CDR2 is YYNGEE in the germline V gene. V gave up 3 bases and J gave up 5 bases, with 18 bases separating them. The CDR3 consists of 15 residues. The CDR3 here is CASSATIGEANEQYF. For the CDR3, the DNA is TGTGCCAGCAGCGCAACAATCGGGGAGGCCAACGAGCAGTACTTC.

This chain joins TRBV27 and TRBJ2-7; 7 bases match TRBD1. Germline CDR1 MNHEY, CDR2 SMNVEV (reference sequence). V was pared by 8 bases and J by 3 bases, with 13 bases of the junction left unmatched. The length of the CDR3 is 15 residues. The CDR3 spells CASAWQGQLGYEQYF. CDR3 nucleotides: TGTGCCAGCGCCTGGCAGGGACAGCTTGGCTACGAGCAGTACTTC.

This clone was counted between two and nine times. This sequence joins TRBV30 and TRBJ1-2, with 9 bases identical to TRBD1. The CDR3 runs 13 residues. Looked up from germline, CDR1 is GTSNPN and CDR2 is SVGIG (reference sequence). Trimming cost V 8 bases and J 7 bases; bases outside gene matches: 11. The CDR3 reads CASVGTGIFGYTF. The CDR3, as DNA: TGTGCCAGTGTAGGGACAGGGATTTTTGGCTACACCTTC.

V gene TRBV4-3 combines with J gene TRBJ2-7, with D possibly TRBD2 on 6 matching bases. CDR3 length: 16 residues. Germline CDR1 and CDR2: LGHNA and YSLEER. V lost 0 bases and J lost 7, with 19 bases in between. This CDR3 is CASSQDGVGGPGEQYF. CDR3 coding DNA: TGCGCCAGCAGCCAAGATGGGGTGGGAGGCCCTGGGGAGCAGTACTTC.

This clone was counted only a few times. The genes are TRBV27 and TRBJ1-5; D perhaps matches TRBD1 (5 bases). The CDR3 consists of 14 residues. Germline values: CDR1 MNHEY, CDR2 SMNVEV (reference sequence). The V end lost 5 bases, the J end lost 3 bases, and 11 bases lay between the germline ends. The CDR3 spells CASSPTTANQPQHF. The CDR3, as DNA: TGTGCCAGCAGTCCAACGACAGCCAATCAGCCCCAGCATTTT.

This sequence joins TRBV28 and TRBJ1-1, with 10 positions matching TRBD1. There are 14 residues in the CDR3. Unmatched junction bases numbered 9, after V lost 10 bases and J lost 4 bases. Germline-derived CDR1 and CDR2 are MDHEN and SYDVKM. CDR3 region: CATIAGTGATEAFF. Written as DNA, the CDR3 is TGTGCCACCATAGCCGGGACAGGGGCCACTGAAGCTTTCTTT.

The table lists this clone with a count of one. The rearrangement joins TRBV30 to TRBJ2-1, with 7 bases that match TRBD2. CDR1 is GTSNPN, CDR2 SVGIG, per germline (reference sequence). This CDR3 region has 16 residues. Trimming removed 0 bases from V and 6 bases from J; junction bases left unmatched: 11. The CDR3 loop is CAWSVRAGVFLNEQFF. In DNA, the CDR3 is TGTGCCTGGAGTGTACGCGCGGGAGTCTTCCTCAATGAGCAGTTCTTC.

This clone has more than one count but fewer than ten. The V and J genes are TRBV27 and TRBJ1-5; 7 bases map to TRBD1. Germline V gene lookup returns CDR1 MNHEY and CDR2 SMNVEV (reference sequence). V trimming: 2 bases; J trimming: 5 bases; junction bases outside the gene matches: 12. The CDR3 sequence is 17 residues long. The chain's CDR3 is CASSLRFDRELDQPQHF. The CDR3 bases are TGTGCCAGCAGTTTAAGATTTGACAGGGAGCTAGATCAGCCCCAGCATTTT.

J is TRBJ2-2 and V is TRBV27; D perhaps matches TRBD1 (7 bases). The CDR3 is 15 amino acids. The V and J ends lost 6 bases and 3 bases respectively, with 14 bases between them. Per germline, CDR1 MNHEY and CDR2 SMNVEV (reference sequence). CDR3 DNA: TGTGCCAGCAGAGGAGGGGGCGCGGACACCGGGGAGCTGTTTTTT. Translation gives CASRGGGADTGELFF.

The chain joins TRBV20-1 to TRBJ2-7; 9 bases are shared with TRBD2. The CDR3 length is 11 residues. Trimming cost V 4 bases and J 9 bases; bases outside gene matches: 4. Germline V gene data show CDR1 as DFQATT and CDR2 as SNEGSKA (reference sequence). The DNA of the CDR3 is TGCAGTGCTATAGCGGGAGCCGTGCAGTACTTC. It specifies CSAIAGAVQYF.

The V call is TRBV6-6, the J call TRBJ2-7; 10 bases are shared with TRBD1. This CDR3 comprises 14 residues. Trimming took 6 bases from V and 7 from J; bases not matched to a gene: 9. Germline values: CDR1 MNHNY, CDR2 SVGAGI (reference sequence). The CDR3 region has the DNA TGTGCCAGCAGATCCCGGGACAGGGGAGGGGAGCAGTACTTC. It yields the protein CASRSRDRGGEQYF.

The V and J genes are TRBV27 and TRBJ2-3; 10 positions agree with TRBD1. Germline CDR1 reads MNHEY; CDR2 reads SMNVEV (reference sequence). Trimming took 5 bases from V and 3 from J; bases not matched to a gene: 2. The CDR3 loop spans 14 amino acids. CDR3: CASSRDRGTDTQYF. The CDR3 DNA reads TGTGCCAGCAGTCGGGACAGGGGAACAGATACGCAGTATTTT.

This rearrangement joins TRBV12-5 to TRBJ2-7; D is uncertain. The CDR3 has 8 residues. From germline, CDR1 is LGHNT and CDR2 FRNRAP. For the CDR3, the DNA is TGTGCCCCGGTCGAGCAGTACTTC. As protein: CAPVEQYF.

The V call is TRBV18, the J call TRBJ1-1; D is perhaps TRBD1 (5 bases). V shed 3 bases and J shed 3 bases, with 14 bases lying between them. CDR3 length: 15 amino acids. Germline loops: CDR1 KGHSH, CDR2 LQKENI. Written as DNA, the CDR3 is TGTGCCAGCTCACCCGCCGGCAGGGCGGACACTGAAGCTTTCTTT. Translation: CASSPAGRADTEAFF.

The chain joins TRBV4-1 to TRBJ1-2, with D possibly TRBD1 on 5 matching bases. Germline V lookup: CDR1 MGHRA, CDR2 YSYEKL. V lost 5 bases and J lost 2, with 21 bases in between. The CDR3 spans 17 residues. CDR3 nucleotides: TGCGCCAGCAGCTCTCAATGGGGCGATATCTTCAACTATGGCTACACCTTC. Its protein product is CASSSQWGDIFNYGYTF.